This TCR beta chain stems from a study of OX40 agonist ivuxolimab in advanced cancers. As for the study in general: Patients were treated with ivuxolimab, an agonistic anti-OX40 (CD134) antibody. People who had prior anti-PD-1, anti-PD-L1 or anti-CTLA-4 therapy could take part, and under 45% had some. General observations from the study: There were also nonresponders showing low normalized T-cell clonal expansion.

Produced via immunoSEQ multiplex PCR; TCRdb's table is partial and in-frame only. The table records 45,000 to 50,000 clones, 80% to 95% of them present only once. Remarks on this clone: Its antigen is not identified.

There are 13 residues in the CDR3. Trimming took 0 bases from V and 5 from J, leaving 8 bases between them. Germline CDR1 SGHNT, CDR2 YYREEE (reference sequence). V and J are TRBV5-4 and TRBJ2-5, with a possible D match to TRBD1 (5 bases). The sequence came from an adult with an advanced solid tumor such as melanoma, head and neck, liver or kidney cancer. Source: CD4+ or CD8+ T cells sorted from blood, taken in a trial of the OX40 agonist ivuxolimab. The CDR3 loop reads CASSLGQMETQYF. The CDR3 nucleotides are TGTGCCAGCAGCTTGGGACAGATGGAGACCCAGTACTTC. Looking up the rest from reference TRBV5-4 and TRBJ2-5 gives the full variable domain: ETGVTQSPTHLIKTRGQQVTLRCSSQSGHNTVSWYQQALGQGPQFIFQYYREEENGRGNFPPRFSGLQFPNYSSELNVNALELDDSALYLCASSLGQMETQYFGPGTRLLVL.